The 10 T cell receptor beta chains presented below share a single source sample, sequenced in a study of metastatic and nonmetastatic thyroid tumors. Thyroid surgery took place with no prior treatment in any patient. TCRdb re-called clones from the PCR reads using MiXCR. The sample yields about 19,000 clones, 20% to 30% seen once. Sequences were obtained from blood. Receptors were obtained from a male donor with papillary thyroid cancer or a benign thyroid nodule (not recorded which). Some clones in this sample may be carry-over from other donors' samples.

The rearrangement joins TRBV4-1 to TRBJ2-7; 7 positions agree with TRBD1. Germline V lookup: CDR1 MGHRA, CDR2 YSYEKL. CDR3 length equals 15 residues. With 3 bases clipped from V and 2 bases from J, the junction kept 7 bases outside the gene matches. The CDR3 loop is CASSHPGQRTYEQYF. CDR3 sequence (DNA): TGCGCCAGCAGCCACCCGGGACAGAGAACCTACGAGCAGTACTTC.

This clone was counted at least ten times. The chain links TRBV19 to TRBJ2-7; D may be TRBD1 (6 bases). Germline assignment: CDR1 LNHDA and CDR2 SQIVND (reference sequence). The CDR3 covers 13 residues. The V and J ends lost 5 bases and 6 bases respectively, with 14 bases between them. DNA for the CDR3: TGTGCCAGTAGTGTACAGGGTTTGGGCGAGCAGTACTTC. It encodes CASSVQGLGEQYF.

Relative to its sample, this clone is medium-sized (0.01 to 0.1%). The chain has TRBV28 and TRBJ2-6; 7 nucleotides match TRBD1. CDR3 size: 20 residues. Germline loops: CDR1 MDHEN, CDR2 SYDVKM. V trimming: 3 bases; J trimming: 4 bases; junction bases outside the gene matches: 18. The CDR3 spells CASSFGTGTALWGGANVLTF. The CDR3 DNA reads TGTGCCAGCAGTTTCGGGACCGGGACAGCCCTCTGGGGGGGGGCCAACGTCCTGACTTTC. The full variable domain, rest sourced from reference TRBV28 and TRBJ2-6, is DVKVTQSSRYLVKRTGEKVFLECVQDMDHENMFWYRQDPGLGLRLIYFSYDVKMKEKGDIPEGYSVSREKKERFSLILESASTNQTSMYLCASSFGTGTALWGGANVLTFGAGSRLTVL.

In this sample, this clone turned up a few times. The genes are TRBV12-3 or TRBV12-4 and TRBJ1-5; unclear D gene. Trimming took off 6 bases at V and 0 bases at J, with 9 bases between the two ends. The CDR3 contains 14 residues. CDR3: CASSQTNSNQPQHF. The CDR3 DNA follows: TGTGCCAGCAGCCAAACAAATAGCAATCAGCCCCAGCATTTT.

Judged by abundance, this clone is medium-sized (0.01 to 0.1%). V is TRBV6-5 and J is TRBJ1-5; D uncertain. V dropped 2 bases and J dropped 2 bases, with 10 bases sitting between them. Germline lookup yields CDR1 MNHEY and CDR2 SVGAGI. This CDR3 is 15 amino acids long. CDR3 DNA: TGTGCCAGCAGTTACAGGGTTATTGGCAATCAGCCCCAGCATTTT. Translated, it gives CASSYRVIGNQPQHF.

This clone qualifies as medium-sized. The CDR3 reads CASSTDTQYF. In DNA, the CDR3 is TGTGCCAGCAGCACAGATACGCAGTATTTT. The chain employs TRBV7-9 and TRBJ2-3; D gene unclear. V lost 5 bases and J lost 3, with 0 bases in between. The CDR3 sequence is 10 residues long. Germline CDR1 and CDR2: SEHNR and FQNEAQ (reference sequence).

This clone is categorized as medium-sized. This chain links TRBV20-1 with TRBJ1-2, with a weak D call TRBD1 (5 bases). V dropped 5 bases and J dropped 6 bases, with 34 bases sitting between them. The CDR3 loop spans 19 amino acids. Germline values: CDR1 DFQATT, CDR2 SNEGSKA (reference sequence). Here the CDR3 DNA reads TGCAGTGCTTCGACCATGCCAGGTGTGACAGCTAGTCTAGAGGATGGCTACACCTTC. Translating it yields CSASTMPGVTASLEDGYTF.

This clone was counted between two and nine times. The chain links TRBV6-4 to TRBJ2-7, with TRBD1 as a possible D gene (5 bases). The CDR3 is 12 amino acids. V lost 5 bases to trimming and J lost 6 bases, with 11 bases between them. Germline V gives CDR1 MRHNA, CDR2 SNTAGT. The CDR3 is CASSYQGGEQYF. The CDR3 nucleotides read TGTGCCAGCAGTTACCAGGGCGGCGAGCAGTACTTC.

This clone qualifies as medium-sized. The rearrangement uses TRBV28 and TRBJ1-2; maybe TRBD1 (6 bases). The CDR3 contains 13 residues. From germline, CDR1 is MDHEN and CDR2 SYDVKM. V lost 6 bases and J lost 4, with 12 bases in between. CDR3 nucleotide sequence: TGTGCCAGCAGGGACCAGGGGTCCTATGGCTACACCTTC. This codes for CASRDQGSYGYTF.

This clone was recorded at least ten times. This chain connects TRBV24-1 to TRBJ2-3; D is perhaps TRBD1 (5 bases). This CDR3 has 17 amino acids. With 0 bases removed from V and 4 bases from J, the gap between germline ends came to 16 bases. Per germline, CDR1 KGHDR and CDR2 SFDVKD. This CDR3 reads CATSDLPGRYGADTQYF. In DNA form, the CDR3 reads TGTGCCACCAGTGATTTGCCAGGGCGGTACGGAGCAGATACGCAGTATTTT.